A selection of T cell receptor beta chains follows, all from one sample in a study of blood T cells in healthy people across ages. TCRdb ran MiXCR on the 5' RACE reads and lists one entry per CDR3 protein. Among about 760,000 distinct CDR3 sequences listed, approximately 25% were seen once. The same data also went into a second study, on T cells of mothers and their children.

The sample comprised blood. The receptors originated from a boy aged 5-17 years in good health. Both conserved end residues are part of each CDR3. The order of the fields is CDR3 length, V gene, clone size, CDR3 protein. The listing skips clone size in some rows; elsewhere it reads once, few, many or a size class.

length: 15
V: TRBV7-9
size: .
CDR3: CASSPPGVGYNEQFF

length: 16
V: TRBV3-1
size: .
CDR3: CASSPRTQATNEKLFF

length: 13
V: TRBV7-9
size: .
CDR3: CASSLAGEEEQFF

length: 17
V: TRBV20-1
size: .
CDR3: CSARDLLAPKAYNEQFF

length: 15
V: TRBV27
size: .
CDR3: CASSVGLVSNNEQFF

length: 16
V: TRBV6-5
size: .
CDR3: CASSSGQGRLDYGYTF

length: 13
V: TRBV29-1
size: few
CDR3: CSVGRGIEEGYTF

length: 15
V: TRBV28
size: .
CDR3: CASSLQGSGNTEAFF

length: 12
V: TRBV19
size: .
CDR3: CASRLGLNEQFF

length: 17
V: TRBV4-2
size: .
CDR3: CASSPRQGQTSYNEQFF

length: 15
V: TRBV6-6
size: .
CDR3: CASSYSGTVNEKLFF

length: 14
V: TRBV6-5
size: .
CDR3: CASSYHGGPNEQFF

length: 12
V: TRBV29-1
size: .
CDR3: CSVEIGVTEAFF

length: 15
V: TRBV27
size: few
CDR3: CASSPLLAGGYEQYF

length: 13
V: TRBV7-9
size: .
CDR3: CASSPGSPTEAFF

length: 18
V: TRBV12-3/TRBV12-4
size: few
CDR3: CASSSPPLFSGRLETQYF

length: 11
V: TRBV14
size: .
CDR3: CASSLAQTQYF

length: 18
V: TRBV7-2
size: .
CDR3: CASSLVRGTSGSFYEQYF

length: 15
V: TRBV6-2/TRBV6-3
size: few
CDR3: CASYGGTGNSYEQYF

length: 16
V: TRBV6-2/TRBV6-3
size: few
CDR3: CASSYSGRDGTDTQYF

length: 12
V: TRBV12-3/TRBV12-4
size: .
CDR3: CASSLASPDRQF

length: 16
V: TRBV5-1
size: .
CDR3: CASSLVEPPVGDEQFF

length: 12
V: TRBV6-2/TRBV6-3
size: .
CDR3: CAGIGVTGELFF

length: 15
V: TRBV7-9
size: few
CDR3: CASSPVGGWLETQYF

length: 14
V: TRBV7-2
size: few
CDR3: CASSFDRTTSEQYF

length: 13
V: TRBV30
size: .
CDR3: CAWTQDRVYGYTF

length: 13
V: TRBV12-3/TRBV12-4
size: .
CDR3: CASTADRGLGYTF

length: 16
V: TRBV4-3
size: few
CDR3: CASSQDEGGGPIEQFF

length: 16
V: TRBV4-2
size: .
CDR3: CASSQGLGSGGYEQFF

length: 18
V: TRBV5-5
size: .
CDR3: CASSFISPTFYAADTQYF

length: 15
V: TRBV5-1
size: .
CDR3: CASSLDFSSYNEQFF

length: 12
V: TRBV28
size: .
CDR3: CASFDRYNEQFF